Listed below are T cell receptor beta chains from one sample, sequenced in a study of blood T cells in healthy people across ages. TCRdb reanalysed the 5' RACE reads using MiXCR and keeps one entry per CDR3 protein. The sample has 1.5 million to 2 million distinct CDR3 sequences, about 32% seen once. Material: blood. The receptors originated from a woman under 40 in good health. CDR3s include the opening cysteine and the closing phenylalanine or tryptophan. A D gene is named only where the DNA matches it firmly. Not all rows give a size; the values are once, few, many and, for expanded clones, a class.

d_call	clone_size	j_call	v_call	cdr3_aa	cdr3_nt
TRBD1	.	TRBJ1-2	TRBV7-3	CASSKLGQGDSSGYTF	TGTGCCAGCAGCAAGCTCGGACAGGGGGATTCGTCCGGCTACACCTTC
.	.	TRBJ2-3	TRBV21-1	CASSLPERTSGGNTDTQYF	TGTGCCAGCAGCTTACCAGAACGGACTAGCGGGGGGAACACAGATACGCAGTATTTT
.	few	TRBJ2-3	TRBV14	CASSQDEVPDTQYF	TGTGCCAGCAGCCAAGATGAGGTGCCAGATACGCAGTATTTT
TRBD2	once	TRBJ2-7	TRBV5-1	CASSLATGLALYEQYF	TGCGCCAGCAGCTTGGCCACGGGACTAGCTTTATACGAGCAGTACTTC
TRBD1	.	TRBJ2-5	TRBV10-3	CAIRNTGAEETQYF	TGTGCCATCAGGAATACAGGGGCCGAAGAGACCCAGTACTTC
.	.	TRBJ2-1	TRBV20-1	CSARDGAKGGNEQFF	TGCAGTGCTAGAGACGGGGCGAAGGGTGGCAATGAGCAGTTCTTC
TRBD1	.	TRBJ2-1	TRBV2	CASSDPGQGLDEQFF	TGTGCCAGCAGTGACCCGGGACAGGGGTTAGATGAGCAGTTCTTC
TRBD1	.	TRBJ2-5	TRBV5-1	CASSLLGQGKETQYF	TGCGCCAGCAGCTTGCTGGGACAGGGGAAAGAGACCCAGTACTTC
TRBD1	.	TRBJ2-5	TRBV7-6	CASTEGTVWETQYF	TGTGCCAGCACTGAAGGGACAGTATGGGAGACCCAGTACTTC
TRBD1	.	TRBJ2-7	TRBV13	CASSIQGDHSYEQYF	TGTGCCAGCAGCATACAGGGGGATCATTCCTACGAGCAGTACTTC
.	.	TRBJ2-7	TRBV18	CASSPPDNSYEQYF	TGTGCCAGCTCACCACCGGACAACTCCTACGAGCAGTACTTC
.	.	TRBJ2-7	TRBV20-1	CSARVEDYEQYF	TGCAGTGCTAGAGTGGAGGACTACGAGCAGTACTTT
TRBD2	few	TRBJ2-3	TRBV4-1	CASSQGASGGAQYF	TGCGCCAGCAGCCAGGGAGCTAGCGGGGGGGCGCAGTATTTT
.	few	TRBJ1-1	TRBV13	CASSLAGAGITEAFF	TGTGCCAGCAGCTTAGCAGGGGCGGGGATCACTGAAGCTTTCTTT
.	.	TRBJ2-7	TRBV2	CASSRGMSLSYEQYF	TGTGCCAGCAGTAGAGGGATGTCCTTATCCTACGAGCAGTACTTC
TRBD1	few	TRBJ2-7	TRBV9	CASSVAPGQGTEQYF	TGTGCCAGCAGCGTAGCTCCGGGACAGGGAACCGAGCAGTACTTC
TRBD2	few	TRBJ2-1	TRBV20-1	CSARNSGRASYNEQFF	TGCAGTGCTAGAAATAGCGGGAGGGCCTCCTACAATGAGCAGTTCTTC
TRBD1	.	TRBJ2-7	TRBV9	CASSPTDRGVYEQYF	TGTGCCAGCAGCCCCACGGACAGGGGCGTCTACGAGCAGTACTTC
.	few	TRBJ2-6	TRBV20-1	CSAVPGSSGANVLTF	TGCAGTGCTGTCCCAGGGAGCTCTGGGGCCAACGTCCTGACTTTC
TRBD2	.	TRBJ2-1	TRBV14	CATSGRGSYNEQFF	TGTGCCACCTCAGGGAGGGGCTCCTACAATGAGCAGTTCTTC
TRBD1	few	TRBJ2-1	TRBV10-3	CAISSTGRRGPEVNEQFF	TGTGCCATCAGCTCAACCGGACGCAGGGGGCCTGAAGTCAATGAGCAGTTCTTC
.	.	TRBJ2-7	TRBV20-1	CSARDTTAYEQYF	TGCAGTGCTAGAGATACCACAGCATACGAGCAGTACTTC
.	few	TRBJ2-5	TRBV7-7	CASSLAPPGTLGETQYF	TGTGCCAGCAGCTTAGCGCCTCCCGGGACCCTCGGGGAGACCCAGTACTTC
.	few	TRBJ2-1	TRBV6-5	CASSYVLDNEQFF	TGTGCCAGCAGTTACGTTCTTGATAATGAGCAGTTCTTC
.	few	TRBJ2-3	TRBV20-1	CSARDLRPLYDTDTQYF	TGCAGTGCTAGAGATTTGCGGCCCCTCTATGACACAGATACGCAGTATTTT
.	.	TRBJ2-1	TRBV7-9	CASSLGVEGQFF	TGTGCCAGCAGCTTAGGGGTCGAAGGTCAGTTCTTC
.	.	TRBJ2-5	TRBV20-1	CSASWFPETQYF	TGCAGTGCTAGCTGGTTTCCAGAGACCCAGTACTTC
.	once	TRBJ2-1	TRBV4-2	CASSQVGQGYNGQFF	TGTGCCAGCAGCCAAGTAGGCCAGGGCTACAATGGGCAGTTCTTC
.	.	TRBJ1-1	TRBV4-2	CASSQDEAGNTEAFF	TGTGCCAGCAGCCAAGATGAGGCAGGGAACACTGAAGCTTTCTTT
.	once	TRBJ2-1	TRBV20-1	CSASSSTSRSIGEQFF	TGCAGTGCTAGTTCTAGCACTAGCAGGTCCATAGGTGAGCAGTTCTTC
TRBD2	.	TRBJ2-1	TRBV12-3/TRBV12-4	CASSPPSGRGNNEQFF	TGTGCCAGCAGTCCCCCTAGCGGGAGAGGGAACAATGAGCAGTTCTTC
TRBD1	.	TRBJ1-1	TRBV6-5	CASSKRPTGHTEAFF	TGTGCCAGCAGTAAACGCCCGACAGGGCATACTGAAGCTTTCTTT
.	.	TRBJ1-2	TRBV3-1	CASSHESRRTGGGYTF	TGTGCCAGCAGTCACGAGTCCCGTCGGACTGGCGGGGGCTACACCTTC
TRBD1	.	TRBJ2-3	TRBV30	CAWSVRGTDTLYF	TGTGCCTGGAGTGTAAGGGGGACAGATACGCTGTATTTT
TRBD2	.	TRBJ2-1	TRBV28	CASSSTGTSFYEQFF	TGTGCCAGCAGTTCCACCGGGACTAGCTTTTATGAGCAGTTCTTC
.	.	TRBJ2-7	TRBV29-1	CSVVGVDNEQYF	TGCAGCGTTGTAGGAGTAGATAACGAGCAGTACTTC
.	.	TRBJ2-7	TRBV7-9	CASSLGLKEQYF	TGTGCCAGCAGCTTAGGACTAAAGGAGCAGTACTTC
TRBD2	.	TRBJ2-7	TRBV4-1	CASSQDWGLAGPEQYF	TGCGCCAGCAGCCAAGATTGGGGACTAGCGGGCCCCGAGCAGTACTTC